The source of this TCR beta chain is a study of T cells after yellow fever vaccination. In the study overall: The fractions with low cell numbers were processed using SMART-Seq v4 Ultra Low Input.

By 5'RACE template switching, TCR cDNA was produced, with a universal primer site and UMIs added in the process. Using its own MiXCR run on the 5' RACE reads, TCRdb lists one record per CDR3 protein. Of 200,000 to 300,000 distinct CDR3 sequences in the sample, more than 6.5% were seen once. The germline V gene has CDR1 SQVTM and CDR2 ANQGSEA. With 6 bases clipped from V and 15 bases from J, the junction kept 9 bases outside the gene matches. This CDR3 comprises 12 residues. This clonotype has at least ten counts. The antigen is undetermined. Study conclusions and caveats: Clones from primary vaccination mostly reappeared after the booster (less than 98% CD4, around 90% CD8). Across the CD4 and CD8 compartments, a small share of clonotypes was present in both.

This sequence originates from a young man who received the YFV17D yellow fever vaccine. The sequencing here drew on CD4+ T cells sorted from PBMCs, taken on the day of the yellow fever booster vaccination. V usage is TRBV29-1 and J usage is TRBJ2-1, with TRBD2 matching 12 bases. DNA for the CDR3: TGCAGCGTCCGACTAGCGGGAGAAAACCTGTTCTTC. The encoded protein is CSVRLAGENLFF.